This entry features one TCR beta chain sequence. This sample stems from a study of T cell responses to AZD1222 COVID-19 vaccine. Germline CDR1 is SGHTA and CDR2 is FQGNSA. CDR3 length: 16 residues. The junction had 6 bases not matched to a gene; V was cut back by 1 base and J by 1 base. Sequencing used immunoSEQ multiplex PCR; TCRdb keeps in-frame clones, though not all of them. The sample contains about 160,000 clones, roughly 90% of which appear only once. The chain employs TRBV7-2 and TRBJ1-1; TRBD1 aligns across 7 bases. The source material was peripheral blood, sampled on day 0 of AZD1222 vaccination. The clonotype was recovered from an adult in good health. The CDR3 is CASSLGGQTRNTEAFF. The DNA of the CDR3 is TGTGCCAGCAGCTTAGGGGGACAGACTCGGAACACTGAAGCTTTCTTT.